This TCR beta chain was obtained from a study of blood T cell repertoires in COVID-19. The CDR3 has 15 residues. The V gene's germline CDR1 is SGHAT and CDR2 FQNNGV. Unmatched junction bases numbered 6, after V lost 5 bases and J lost 2 bases. The protocol was immunoSEQ multiplex PCR, while the TCRdb copy is restricted to in-frame clones and leaves out a portion. Of about 93,000 clones in the sample, about 80% are singletons; the top ten hold about 15%. This sequence joins TRBV11-2 and TRBJ2-7; 10 bases fit TRBD2. Sequenced sample: peripheral blood. The TCR originated in a human donor in a cohort sampled during active COVID-19. CDR3 sequence: CASSLGTSDPYEQYF. The CDR3 DNA sequence: TGTGCCAGCAGCCTCGGGACTAGCGATCCCTACGAGCAGTACTTC.